The entry that follows covers one T cell receptor (beta chain) sequence. The data are from a study of blood T cell repertoires in COVID-19. Study-wide context: The study drew acute and convalescent COVID-19 samples from the United States, Italy and Spain.

Original handling: Estimation of nucleated cell counts was performed using reference gene primer amplification. The repertoire was sequenced with immunoSEQ multiplex PCR; TCRdb's copy has only in-frame clones and lacks some. Clone size and the V and J calls come from that table; the DNA yielded D and trimming. This table holds about 350,000 clones, around 90% found once. Trimming removed 6 bases from V and 0 bases from J, with 12 bases in between. The germline gives CDR1 SQVTM, CDR2 ANQGSEA. This CDR3 is built from 14 residues. The receptor comes from a woman aged 60-75 years with COVID-19, enrolled during active disease. What was sequenced was peripheral blood. The chain carries TRBV29-1 and TRBJ2-4, with D tentatively TRBD2 (6 bases). CDR3 sequence (DNA): TGCAGCGTCACCCGGGACTTAGCCAAAAACATTCAGTACTTC. This translates into CSVTRDLAKNIQYF.